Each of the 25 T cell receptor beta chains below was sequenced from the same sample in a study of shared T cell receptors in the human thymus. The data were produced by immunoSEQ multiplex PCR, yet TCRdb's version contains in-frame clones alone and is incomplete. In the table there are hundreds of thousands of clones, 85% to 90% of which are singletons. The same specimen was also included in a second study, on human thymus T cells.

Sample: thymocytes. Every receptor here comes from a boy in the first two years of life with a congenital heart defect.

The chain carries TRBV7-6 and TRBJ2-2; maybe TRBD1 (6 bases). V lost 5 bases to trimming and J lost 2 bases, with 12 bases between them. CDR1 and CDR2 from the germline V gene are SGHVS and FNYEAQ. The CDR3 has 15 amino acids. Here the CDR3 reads CASSPWDINTGELFF. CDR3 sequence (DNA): TGTGCCAGCAGCCCCTGGGACATTAACACCGGGGAGCTGTTTTTT.

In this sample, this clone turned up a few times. The chain's CDR3 is CASPEQGNGQYF. The CDR3 nucleotides are TGTGCCAGCCCTGAACAGGGAAACGGGCAGTACTTC. V is TRBV28 and J is TRBJ2-7; D may be TRBD1 (6 bases). V was trimmed by 8 bases and J by 9 bases, leaving 17 bases between them. Germline-derived CDR1 and CDR2 are MDHEN and SYDVKM. The CDR3 totals 12 residues.

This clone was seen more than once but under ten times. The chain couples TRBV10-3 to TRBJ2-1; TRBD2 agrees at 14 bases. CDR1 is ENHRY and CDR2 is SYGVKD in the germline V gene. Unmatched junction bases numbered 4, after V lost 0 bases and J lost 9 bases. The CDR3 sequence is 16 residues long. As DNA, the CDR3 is TGTGCCATCAGTGAGTCAGGGACTAGCGGGAGTGGTGAGCAGTTCTTC. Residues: CAISESGTSGSGEQFF.

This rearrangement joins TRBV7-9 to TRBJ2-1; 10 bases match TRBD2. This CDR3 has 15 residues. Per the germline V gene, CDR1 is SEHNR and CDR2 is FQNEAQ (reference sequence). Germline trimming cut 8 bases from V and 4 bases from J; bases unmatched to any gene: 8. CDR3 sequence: CASCSKREGYNEQFF. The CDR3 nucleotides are TGTGCCAGCTGCAGCAAGCGGGAGGGATACAATGAGCAGTTCTTC.

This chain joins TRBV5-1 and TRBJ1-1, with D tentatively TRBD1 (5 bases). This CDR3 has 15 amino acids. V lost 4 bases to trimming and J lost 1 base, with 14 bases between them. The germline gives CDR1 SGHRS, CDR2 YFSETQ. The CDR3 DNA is TGCGCCAGCAGCCCCCGCGGGGGGAAGAACACTGAAGCTTTCTTT. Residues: CASSPRGGKNTEAFF.

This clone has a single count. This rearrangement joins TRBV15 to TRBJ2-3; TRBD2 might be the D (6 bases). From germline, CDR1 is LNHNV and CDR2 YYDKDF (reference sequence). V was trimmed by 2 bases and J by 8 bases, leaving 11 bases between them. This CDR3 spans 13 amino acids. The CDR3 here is CATSRYPGSTQYF. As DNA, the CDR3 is TGTGCCACCAGCAGATACCCCGGGAGTACGCAGTATTTT.

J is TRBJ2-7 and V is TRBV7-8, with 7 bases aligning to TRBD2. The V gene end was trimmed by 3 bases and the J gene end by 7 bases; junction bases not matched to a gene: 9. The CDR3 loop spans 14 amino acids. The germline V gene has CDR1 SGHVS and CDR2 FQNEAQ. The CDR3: CASSLGGDPREQYF. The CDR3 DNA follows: TGTGCCAGCAGCTTGGGGGGGGACCCTAGAGAGCAGTACTTC. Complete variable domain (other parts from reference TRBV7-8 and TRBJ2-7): GAGVSQSPRYKVAKRGQDVALRCDPISGHVSLFWYQQALGQGPEFLTYFQNEAQLDKSGLPSDRFFAERPEGSVSTLKIQRTQQEDSAVYLCASSLGGDPREQYFGPGTRLTVT.

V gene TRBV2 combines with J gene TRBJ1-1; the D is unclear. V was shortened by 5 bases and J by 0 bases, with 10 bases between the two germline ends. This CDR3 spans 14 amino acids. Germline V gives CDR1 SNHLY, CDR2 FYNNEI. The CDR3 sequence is CASSKVGVNTEAFF. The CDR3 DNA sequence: TGTGCCAGCAGTAAGGTGGGCGTGAACACTGAAGCTTTCTTT.

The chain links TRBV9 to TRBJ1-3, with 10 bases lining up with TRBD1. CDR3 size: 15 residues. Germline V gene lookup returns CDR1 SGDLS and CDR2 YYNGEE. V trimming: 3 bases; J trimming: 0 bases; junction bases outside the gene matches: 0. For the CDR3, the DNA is TGTGCCAGCAGCGGACAGGGGGCCTCTGGAAACACCATATATTTT. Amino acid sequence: CASSGQGASGNTIYF.

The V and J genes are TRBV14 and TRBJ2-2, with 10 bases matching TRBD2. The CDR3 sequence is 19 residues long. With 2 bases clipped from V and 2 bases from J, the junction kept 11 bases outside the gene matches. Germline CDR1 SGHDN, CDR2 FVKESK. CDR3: CASSQFPELAGDNTGELFF. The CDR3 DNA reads TGTGCCAGCAGCCAATTCCCCGAGCTAGCGGGAGACAACACCGGGGAGCTGTTTTTT.

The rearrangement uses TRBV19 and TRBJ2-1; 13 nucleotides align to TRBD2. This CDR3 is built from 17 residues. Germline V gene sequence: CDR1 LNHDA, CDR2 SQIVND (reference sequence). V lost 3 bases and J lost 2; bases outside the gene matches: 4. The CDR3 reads CASSMRLAGGPYNEQFF. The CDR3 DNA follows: TGTGCCAGTAGTATGCGACTAGCGGGAGGACCCTACAATGAGCAGTTCTTC.

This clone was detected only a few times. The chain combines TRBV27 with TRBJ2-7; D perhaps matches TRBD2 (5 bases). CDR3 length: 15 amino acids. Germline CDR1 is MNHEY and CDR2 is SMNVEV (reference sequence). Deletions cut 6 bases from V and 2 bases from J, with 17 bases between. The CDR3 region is CASSPGDRVAYEQYF. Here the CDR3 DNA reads TGTGCCAGCAGCCCCGGGGATAGGGTCGCCTACGAGCAGTACTTC.

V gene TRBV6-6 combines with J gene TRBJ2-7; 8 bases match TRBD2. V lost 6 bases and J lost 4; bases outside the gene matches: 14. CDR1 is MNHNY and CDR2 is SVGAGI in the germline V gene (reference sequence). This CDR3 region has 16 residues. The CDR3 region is CASSYLGRAGAYEQYF. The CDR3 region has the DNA TGTGCCAGCAGCTACCTCGGGCGAGCGGGAGCGTACGAGCAGTACTTC.

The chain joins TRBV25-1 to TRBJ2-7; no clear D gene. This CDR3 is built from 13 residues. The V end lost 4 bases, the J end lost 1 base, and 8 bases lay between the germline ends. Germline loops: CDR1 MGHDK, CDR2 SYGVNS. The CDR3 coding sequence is TGTGCCAGCAGTGCGTCCTTTTCCTACGAGCAGTACTTC. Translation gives CASSASFSYEQYF.

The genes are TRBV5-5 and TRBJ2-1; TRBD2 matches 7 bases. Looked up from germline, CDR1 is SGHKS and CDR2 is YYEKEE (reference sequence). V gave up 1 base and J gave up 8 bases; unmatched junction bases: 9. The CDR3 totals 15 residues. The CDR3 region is CASSLYGGREDEQFF. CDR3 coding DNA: TGTGCCAGCAGCTTGTACGGCGGGAGAGAGGATGAGCAGTTCTTC.

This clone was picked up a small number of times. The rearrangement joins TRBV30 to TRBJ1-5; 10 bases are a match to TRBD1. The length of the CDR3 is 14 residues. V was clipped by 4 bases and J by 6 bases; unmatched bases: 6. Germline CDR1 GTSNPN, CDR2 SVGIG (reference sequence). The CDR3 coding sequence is TGTGCCTGGACACAGACAGGGGGCAGTCAGCCCCAGCATTTT. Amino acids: CAWTQTGGSQPQHF.

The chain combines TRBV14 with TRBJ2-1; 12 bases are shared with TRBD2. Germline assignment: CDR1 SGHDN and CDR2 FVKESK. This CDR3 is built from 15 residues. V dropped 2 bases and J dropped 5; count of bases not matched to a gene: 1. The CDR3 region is CASSQRLAGDNEQFF. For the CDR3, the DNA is TGTGCCAGCAGCCAAAGACTAGCGGGAGACAATGAGCAGTTCTTC.

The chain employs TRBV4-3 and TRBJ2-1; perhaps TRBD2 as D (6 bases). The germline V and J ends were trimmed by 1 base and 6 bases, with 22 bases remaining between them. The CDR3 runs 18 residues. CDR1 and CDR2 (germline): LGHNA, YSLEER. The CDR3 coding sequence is TGCGCCAGCAGCCAAGCCCCGCCCGGGCCCGGGGGAGGCAATGAGCAGTTCTTC. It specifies CASSQAPPGPGGGNEQFF.

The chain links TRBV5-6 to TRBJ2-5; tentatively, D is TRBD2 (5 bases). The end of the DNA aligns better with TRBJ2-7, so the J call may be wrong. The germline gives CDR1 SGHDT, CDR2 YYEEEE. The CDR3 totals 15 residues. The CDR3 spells CASSAGHLAYYEQYF. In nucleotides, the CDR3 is TGTGCCAGCAGCGCGGGCCACCTAGCCTACTACGAGCAGTACTTC.

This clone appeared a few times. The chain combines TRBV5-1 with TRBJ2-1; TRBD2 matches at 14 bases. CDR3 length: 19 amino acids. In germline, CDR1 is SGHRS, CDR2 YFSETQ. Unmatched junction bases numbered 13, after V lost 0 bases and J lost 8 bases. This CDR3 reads CASSLEGGRTSGRPDEQFF. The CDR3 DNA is TGCGCCAGCAGCTTGGAGGGCGGACGGACTAGCGGGAGGCCCGATGAGCAGTTCTTC.

For the CDR3, the DNA is TGCGCCAGCAGCTTGAGGGGCGGGAGGGTCACAGATACGCAGTATTTT. It codes for CASSLRGGRVTDTQYF. The chain links TRBV5-1 to TRBJ2-3; 9 bases are a match to TRBD2. The CDR3 is made up of 16 amino acids. Per the germline V gene, CDR1 is SGHRS and CDR2 is YFSETQ. Trimming took 1 base from V and 2 from J; bases not matched to a gene: 5.

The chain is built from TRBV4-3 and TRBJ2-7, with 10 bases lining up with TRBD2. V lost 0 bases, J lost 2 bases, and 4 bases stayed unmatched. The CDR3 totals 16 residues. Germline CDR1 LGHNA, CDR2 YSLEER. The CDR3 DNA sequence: TGCGCCAGCAGCCAAGATCCTAGCGGGGGCCCCTACGAGCAGTACTTC. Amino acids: CASSQDPSGGPYEQYF.

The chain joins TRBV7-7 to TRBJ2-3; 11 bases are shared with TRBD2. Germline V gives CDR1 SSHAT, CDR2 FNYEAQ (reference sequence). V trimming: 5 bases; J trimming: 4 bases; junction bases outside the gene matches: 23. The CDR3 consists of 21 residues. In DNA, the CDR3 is TGTGCCAGCAGCGTCGGCAGGGTAAATCCTACTAGCGGGAGAGCGGCAGATACGCAGTATTTT. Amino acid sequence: CASSVGRVNPTSGRAADTQYF. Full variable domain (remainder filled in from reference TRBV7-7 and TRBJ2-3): GAGVSQSPRYKVTKRGQDVTLRCDPISSHATLYWYQQALGQGPEFLTYFNYEAQPDKSGLPSDRFSAERPEGSISTLTIQRTEQRDSAMYRCASSVGRVNPTSGRAADTQYFGPGTRLTVL.

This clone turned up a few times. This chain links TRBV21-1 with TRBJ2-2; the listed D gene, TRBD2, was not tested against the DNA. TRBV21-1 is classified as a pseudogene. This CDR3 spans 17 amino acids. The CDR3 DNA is TGTGCCAGCAGCAAAGACGTTCGGCGGGAGTACACCGGGGAGCTGTTTTTT. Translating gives CASSKDVRREYTGELFF.

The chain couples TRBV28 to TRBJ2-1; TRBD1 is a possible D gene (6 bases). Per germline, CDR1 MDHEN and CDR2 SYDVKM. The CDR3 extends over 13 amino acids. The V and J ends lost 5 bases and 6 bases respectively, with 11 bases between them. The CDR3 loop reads CASSALRGNEQFF. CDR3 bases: TGTGCCAGCAGTGCACTCAGGGGCAATGAGCAGTTCTTC.